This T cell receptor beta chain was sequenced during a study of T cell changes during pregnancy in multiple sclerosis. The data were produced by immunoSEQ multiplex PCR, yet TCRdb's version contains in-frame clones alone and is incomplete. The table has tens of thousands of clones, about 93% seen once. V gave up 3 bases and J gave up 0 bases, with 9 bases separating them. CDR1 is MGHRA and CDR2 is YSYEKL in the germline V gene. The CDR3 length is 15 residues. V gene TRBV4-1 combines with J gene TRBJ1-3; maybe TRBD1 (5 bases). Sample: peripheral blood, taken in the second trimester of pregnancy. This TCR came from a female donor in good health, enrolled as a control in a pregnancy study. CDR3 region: CASSQGLFSGNTIYF. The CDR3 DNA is TGCGCCAGCAGCCAGGGGCTATTCTCTGGAAACACCATATATTTT.